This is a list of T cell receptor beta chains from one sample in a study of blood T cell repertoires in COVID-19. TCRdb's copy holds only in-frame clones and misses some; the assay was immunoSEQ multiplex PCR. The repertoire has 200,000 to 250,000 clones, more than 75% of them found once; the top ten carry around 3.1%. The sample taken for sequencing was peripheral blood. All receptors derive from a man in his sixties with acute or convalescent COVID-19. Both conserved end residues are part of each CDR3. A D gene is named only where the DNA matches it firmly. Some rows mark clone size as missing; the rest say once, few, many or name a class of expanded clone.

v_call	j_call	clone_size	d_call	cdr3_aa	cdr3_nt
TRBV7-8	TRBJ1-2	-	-	CASSVRLGPNYGYTF	TGTGCCAGCAGCGTTCGGTTGGGCCCTAACTATGGCTACACCTTC
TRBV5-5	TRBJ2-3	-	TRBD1	CASSFWGQGSGSTRTDTQYF	TGTGCCAGCAGCTTCTGGGGACAGGGGTCCGGATCTACGAGGACAGATACGCAGTATTTT
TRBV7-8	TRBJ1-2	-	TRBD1	CASSRDSYNYGYTF	TGTGCCAGCAGCAGGGACAGCTATAACTATGGCTACACCTTC
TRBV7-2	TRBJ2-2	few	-	CASSLVTGTGELFF	TGTGCCAGCAGCTTAGTTACGGGGACCGGGGAGCTGTTTTTT
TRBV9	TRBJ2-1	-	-	CASSVGRGGVVDEQFF	TGTGCCAGCAGCGTAGGACGGGGCGGGGTAGTCGATGAGCAGTTCTTC
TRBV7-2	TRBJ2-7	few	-	CASSPGEGSLPYEQYF	TGTGCCAGCAGCCCCGGCGAGGGTTCCTTACCCTACGAGCAGTACTTC
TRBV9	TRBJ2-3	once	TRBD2	CASSVGVRGGLAGSTDTQYF	TGTGCCAGCAGCGTAGGGGTCCGGGGGGGACTAGCGGGGAGCACAGATACGCAGTATTTT
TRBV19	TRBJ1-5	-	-	CASTIDRGGGSNQPQHF	TGTGCCAGTACCATAGATCGGGGAGGGGGTAGCAATCAGCCCCAGCATTTT
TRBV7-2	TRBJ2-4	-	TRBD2	CASSLARAGGPLAKNIQYF	TGTGCCAGCAGCTTAGCGCGAGCGGGGGGGCCCCTAGCCAAAAACATTCAGTACTTC
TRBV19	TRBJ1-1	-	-	CASRTQGLGAFF	TGTGCCAGTAGAACTCAGGGTTTAGGAGCTTTCTTT
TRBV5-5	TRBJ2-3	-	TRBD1	CASSWGQGGDTQYF	TGTGCCAGCAGCTGGGGACAGGGGGGAGATACGCAGTATTTT
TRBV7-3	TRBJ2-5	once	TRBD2	CASSSPGGQETQYF	TGTGCCAGCAGCTCGCCGGGAGGACAAGAGACCCAGTACTTC
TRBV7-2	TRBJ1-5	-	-	CASSQGGNNQPQHF	TGTGCCAGCAGCCAGGGAGGGAACAATCAGCCCCAGCATTTT
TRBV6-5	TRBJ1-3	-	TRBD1	CASRGGQGPGNTIYF	TGTGCCAGCAGGGGGGGACAGGGCCCTGGAAACACCATATATTTT
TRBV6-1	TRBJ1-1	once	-	CASSDWSRPNTEAFF	TGTGCCAGCAGTGATTGGTCTAGGCCGAACACTGAAGCTTTCTTT
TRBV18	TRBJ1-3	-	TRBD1	CASSPPGQAWIGNTIYF	TGTGCCAGCTCACCTCCGGGACAGGCATGGATTGGAAACACCATATATTTT
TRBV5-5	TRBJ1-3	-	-	CASSLGQDWDTIYF	TGTGCCAGCAGCTTGGGACAGGACTGGGACACCATATATTTT
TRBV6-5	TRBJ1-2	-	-	CASSYAGTYGYTF	TGTGCCAGCAGTTACGCGGGGACCTATGGCTACACCTTC
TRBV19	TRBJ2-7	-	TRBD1	CASSTDRGSYEQYF	TGTGCCAGTAGTACCGACAGGGGCTCCTACGAGCAGTACTTC
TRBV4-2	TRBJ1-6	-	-	CASSQVGAGGYSPLHF	TGTGCCAGCAGCCAAGTTGGGGCGGGGGGATATTCACCCCTCCACTTT
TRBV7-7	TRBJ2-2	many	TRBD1	CASSMTGTGGSTGELFF	TGTGCCAGCAGCATGACCGGGACAGGGGGCTCGACCGGGGAGCTGTTTTTT
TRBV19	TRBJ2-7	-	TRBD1	CASSPQPRGGTGLSEQYF	TGTGCCAGTAGTCCGCAACCCAGAGGGGGGACAGGGCTCAGCGAGCAGTACTTC
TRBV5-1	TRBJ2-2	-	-	CASSSGARTGELFF	TGCGCCAGCAGCTCTGGGGCGCGGACCGGGGAGCTGTTTTTT
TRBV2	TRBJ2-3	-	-	CASSSVVGPTDTQYF	TGTGCCAGCAGTTCGGTTGTGGGCCCCACAGATACGCAGTATTTT
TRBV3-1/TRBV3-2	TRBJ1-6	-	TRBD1	CASSHLDYRTGEESPLHF	TGTGCCAGCAGCCATTTAGACTATAGGACAGGGGAGGAATCACCCCTCCACTTT
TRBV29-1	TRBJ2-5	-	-	CSVEGAETQYF	TGCAGCGTTGAAGGGGCAGAGACCCAGTACTTC
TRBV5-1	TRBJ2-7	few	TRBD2	CASMVGGTENEQYF	TGCGCCAGCATGGTGGGGGGGACCGAAAACGAGCAGTACTTC
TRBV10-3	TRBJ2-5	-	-	CAISVSDTSTQYF	TGTGCCATCAGTGTGTCGGACACGTCTACCCAGTACTTC
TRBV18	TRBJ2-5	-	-	CASSPFQRQETQYF	TGTGCCAGCTCACCTTTCCAGCGCCAAGAGACCCAGTACTTC
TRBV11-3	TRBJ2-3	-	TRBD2	CASSDGGGSTDTQYF	TGTGCCAGCAGCGACGGGGGGGGAAGCACAGATACGCAGTATTTT
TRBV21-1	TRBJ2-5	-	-	CASSNKARGEGAETQYF	TGTGCCAGCAGCAATAAGGCCAGGGGAGAGGGGGCAGAGACCCAGTACTTC
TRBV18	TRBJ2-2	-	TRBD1	CASSQAQGARTGELFF	TGTGCCAGCTCACAAGCGCAGGGGGCGAGGACCGGGGAGCTGTTTTTT
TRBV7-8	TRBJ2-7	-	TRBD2	CASSLATVAGAYEQYF	TGTGCCAGCAGCTTAGCGACAGTAGCGGGGGCGTACGAGCAGTACTTC
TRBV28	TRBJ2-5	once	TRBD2	CASSLWPSGDQETQYF	TGTGCCAGCAGTTTATGGCCTAGCGGGGACCAAGAGACCCAGTACTTC
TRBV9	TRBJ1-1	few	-	CASSVGGRMNTEAFF	TGTGCCAGCAGCGTTGGGGGGAGGATGAACACTGAAGCTTTCTTT
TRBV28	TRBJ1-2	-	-	CASKLTGNYGYTF	TGTGCCAGCAAGTTAACAGGGAACTATGGCTACACCTTC
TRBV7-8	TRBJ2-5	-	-	CASSRQTSAETQYF	TGTGCCAGCAGCAGACAGACTAGTGCGGAGACCCAGTACTTC
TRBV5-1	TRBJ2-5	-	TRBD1	CASSLGDRGLETQYF	TGCGCCAGCAGCTTGGGGGACAGGGGATTAGAGACCCAGTACTTC
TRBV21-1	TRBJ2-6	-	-	CASSTQHPAGTGKERAGANVLTF	TGTGCCAGCAGCACCCAACACCCTGCGGGGACAGGGAAGGAACGAGCTGGGGCCAACGTCCTGACTTTC
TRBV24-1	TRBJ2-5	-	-	CATSDIGAETQYF	TGTGCCACCAGTGATATTGGGGCAGAGACCCAGTACTTC
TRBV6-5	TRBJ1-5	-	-	CASSRQMKGDQPQHF	TGTGCCAGCAGTAGACAGATGAAGGGCGATCAGCCCCAGCATTTT
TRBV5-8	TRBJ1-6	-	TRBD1	CASSLVQGGNSPLHF	TGTGCCAGCAGCTTGGTTCAGGGGGGTAATTCACCCCTCCACTTT
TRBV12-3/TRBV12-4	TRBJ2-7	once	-	CASSPHGRREQYF	TGTGCCAGCAGCCCGCACGGACGGAGGGAGCAGTACTTC
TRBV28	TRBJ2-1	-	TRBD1	CASSPGRTGGYNEQFF	TGTGCCAGCAGTCCAGGGCGGACAGGGGGATACAATGAGCAGTTCTTC
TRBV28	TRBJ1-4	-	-	CASSEQGWVEKLFF	TGTGCCAGCAGTGAACAGGGCTGGGTTGAAAAACTGTTTTTT
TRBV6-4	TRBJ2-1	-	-	CASSESPRSSYNEQFF	TGTGCCAGCAGTGAGTCCCCGAGAAGCTCCTACAATGAGCAGTTCTTC
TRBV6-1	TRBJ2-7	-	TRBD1	CASSETGQGADEQYF	TGTGCCAGCAGTGAAACGGGACAGGGGGCCGACGAGCAGTACTTC
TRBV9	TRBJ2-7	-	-	CASSIPQRTYEQYF	TGTGCCAGCAGCATCCCACAGAGAACCTACGAGCAGTACTTC
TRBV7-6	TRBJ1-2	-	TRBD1	CASSAGGQPYGYTF	TGTGCCAGCAGCGCGGGGGGACAGCCCTATGGCTACACCTTC
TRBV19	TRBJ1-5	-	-	CASSIMGQPQHF	TGTGCCAGTAGTATAATGGGCCAGCCCCAGCATTTT
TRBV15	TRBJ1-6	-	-	CATSSGGLGNSPLHF	TGTGCCACCAGCAGCGGAGGGCTCGGCAATTCACCCCTCCACTTT
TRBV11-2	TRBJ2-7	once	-	CASSLEVLPERYF	TGTGCCAGCAGCTTAGAGGTGCTACCCGAGCGGTACTTC
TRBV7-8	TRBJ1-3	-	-	CASSLRSQGTRNTIYF	TGTGCCAGCAGCTTAAGGTCGCAGGGGACTAGGAACACCATATATTTT